This T cell receptor beta chain was observed in a study of beta chain features in type 1 diabetes. Study-wide findings and caveats: Sequencing of cDNA might inflate the share of cells that strongly express TCR. Naive, central memory and regulatory TCRB repertoires appeared more similar among patients than healthy donors.

Expressed TCRB transcripts were sequenced after all isolated RNA was converted to cDNA. Using immunoSEQ multiplex PCR, the repertoire was profiled, and TCRdb retains in-frame clones only, with some absent. The sample holds fewer than 20,000 clones, about 40% seen once. V was clipped by 8 bases and J by 4 bases, with 26 bases between them. CDR3 size: 17 residues. Notes on this clone: The antigen remains unidentified.

Material: stem cell memory CD4+ T cells from blood. V usage is TRBV23-1 and J usage is TRBJ1-2; D might be TRBD1 (6 bases). TRBV23-1 is noted as an ORF with a role that remains uncertain. The sequence was collected from a woman in her 40s in good health. CDR3 sequence reads: CASRGRLGTLNVYGYTF. DNA for the CDR3: TGCGCCAGCCGCGGCCGCTTAGGGACACTCAATGTCTATGGCTACACCTTC.